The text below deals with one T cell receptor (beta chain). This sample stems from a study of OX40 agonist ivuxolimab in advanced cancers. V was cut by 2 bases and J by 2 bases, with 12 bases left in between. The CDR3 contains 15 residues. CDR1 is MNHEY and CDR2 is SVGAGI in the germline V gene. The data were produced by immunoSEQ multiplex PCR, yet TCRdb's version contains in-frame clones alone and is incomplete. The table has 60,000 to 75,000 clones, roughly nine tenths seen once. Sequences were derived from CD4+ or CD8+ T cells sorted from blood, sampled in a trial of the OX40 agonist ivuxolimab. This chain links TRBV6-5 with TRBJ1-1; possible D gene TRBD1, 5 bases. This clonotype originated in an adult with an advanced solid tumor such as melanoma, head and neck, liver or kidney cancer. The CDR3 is CASSYGGTVNTEAFF. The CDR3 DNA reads TGTGCCAGCAGTTACGGGGGGACGGTTAACACTGAAGCTTTCTTT.